The T cell receptor beta chain described here comes from a study of blood T cell repertoires in COVID-19. Study context: Samples of COVID-19 (acute and convalescent) were obtained from the United States, Italy and Spain.

With V trimmed by 0 bases and J by 7 bases, 4 bases remained unmatched. Germline loops: CDR1 LNHNV, CDR2 YYDKDF (reference sequence). The CDR3 totals 15 residues. Measured with immunoSEQ multiplex PCR; TCRdb has only the in-frame clones, and not every one. The sample records fewer than 110,000 clones, around 90% being singletons. The sequenced sample consisted of peripheral blood. This clonotype originated in a man aged 50 or older in a cohort sampled during active COVID-19. This rearrangement joins TRBV15 to TRBJ1-4, with 8 bases aligning to TRBD1. The CDR3 sequence is CATSRDWTGIEKLFF. The CDR3 DNA reads as TGTGCCACCAGCAGAGATTGGACAGGGATTGAAAAACTGTTTTTT.